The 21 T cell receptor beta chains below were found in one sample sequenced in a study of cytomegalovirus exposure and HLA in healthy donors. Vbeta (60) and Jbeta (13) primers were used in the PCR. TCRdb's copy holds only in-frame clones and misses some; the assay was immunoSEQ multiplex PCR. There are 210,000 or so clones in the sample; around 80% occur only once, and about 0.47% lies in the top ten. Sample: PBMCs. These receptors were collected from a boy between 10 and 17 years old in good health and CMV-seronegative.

The CDR3 DNA is TGTGCCAGCAGCCAAGGTATAGGACTGTCTGTGGCCGGGGAGCTGTTTTTT. Amino acids: CASSQGIGLSVAGELFF. This chain joins TRBV4-2 and TRBJ2-2; tentatively, D is TRBD2 (5 bases). This CDR3 comprises 17 residues. Trimming took 1 base from V and 6 from J, leaving 18 bases between them. Germline CDR1 is LGHNA and CDR2 is YNFKEQ.

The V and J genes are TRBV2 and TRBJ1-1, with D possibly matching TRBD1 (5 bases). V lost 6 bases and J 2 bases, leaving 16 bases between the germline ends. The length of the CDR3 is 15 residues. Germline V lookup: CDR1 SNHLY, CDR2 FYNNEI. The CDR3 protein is CASRLEGGGNTEAFF. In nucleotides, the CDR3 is TGTGCCAGCAGATTGGAAGGCGGGGGAAACACTGAAGCTTTCTTT.

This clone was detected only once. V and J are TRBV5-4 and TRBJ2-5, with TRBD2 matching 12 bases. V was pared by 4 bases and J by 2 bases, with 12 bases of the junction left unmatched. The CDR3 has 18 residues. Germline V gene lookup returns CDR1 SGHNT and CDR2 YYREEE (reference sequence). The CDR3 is CASSPSLGLAGGQETQYF. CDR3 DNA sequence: TGTGCCAGCAGCCCCTCCCTGGGCCTAGCGGGGGGGCAAGAGACCCAGTACTTC.

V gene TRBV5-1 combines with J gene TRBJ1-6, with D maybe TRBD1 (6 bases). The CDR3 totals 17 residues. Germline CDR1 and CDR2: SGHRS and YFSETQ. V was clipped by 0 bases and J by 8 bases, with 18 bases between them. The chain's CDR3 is CASSLVRAGAQDSPLHF. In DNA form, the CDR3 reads TGCGCCAGCAGCTTGGTTAGGGCAGGGGCTCAGGATTCACCCCTCCACTTT. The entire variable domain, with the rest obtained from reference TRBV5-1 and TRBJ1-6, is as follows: KAGVTQTPRYLIKTRGQQVTLSCSPISGHRSVSWYQQTPGQGLQFLFEYFSETQRNKGNFPGRFSGRQFSNSRSEMNVSTLELGDSALYLCASSLVRAGAQDSPLHFGNGTRLTVT.

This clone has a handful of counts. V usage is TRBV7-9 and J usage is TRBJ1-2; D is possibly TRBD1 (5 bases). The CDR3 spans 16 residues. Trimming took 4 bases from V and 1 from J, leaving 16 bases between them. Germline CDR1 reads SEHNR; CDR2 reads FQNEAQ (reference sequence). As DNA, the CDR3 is TGTGCCAGCAGCTCGCCGGTGCGGGGCTTTAACTATGGCTACACCTTC. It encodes CASSSPVRGFNYGYTF.

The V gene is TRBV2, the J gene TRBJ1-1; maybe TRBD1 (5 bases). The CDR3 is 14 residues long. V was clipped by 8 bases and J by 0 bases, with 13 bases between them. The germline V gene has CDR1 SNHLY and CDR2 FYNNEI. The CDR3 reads CASRHGGMNTEAFF. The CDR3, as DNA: TGTGCCAGCCGTCACGGGGGAATGAACACTGAAGCTTTCTTT.

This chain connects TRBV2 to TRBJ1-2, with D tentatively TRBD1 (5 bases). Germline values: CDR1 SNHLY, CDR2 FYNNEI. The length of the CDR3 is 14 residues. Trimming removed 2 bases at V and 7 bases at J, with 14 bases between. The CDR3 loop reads CASSERGTAFGYTF. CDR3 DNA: TGTGCCAGCAGTGAACGCGGGACCGCCTTTGGCTACACCTTC.

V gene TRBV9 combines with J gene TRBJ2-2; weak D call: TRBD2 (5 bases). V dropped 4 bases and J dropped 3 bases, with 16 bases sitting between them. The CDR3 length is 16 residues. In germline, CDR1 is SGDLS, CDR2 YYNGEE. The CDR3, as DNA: TGTGCCAGCAGCCCCCGTCGAGTGAGGGACACCGGGGAGCTGTTTTTT. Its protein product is CASSPRRVRDTGELFF.

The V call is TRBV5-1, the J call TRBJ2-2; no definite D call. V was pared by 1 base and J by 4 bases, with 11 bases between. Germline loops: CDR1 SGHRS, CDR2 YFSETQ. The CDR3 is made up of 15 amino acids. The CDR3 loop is CASSLSPQLTGELFF. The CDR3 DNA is TGCGCCAGCAGCTTGTCACCCCAACTCACCGGGGAGCTGTTTTTT.

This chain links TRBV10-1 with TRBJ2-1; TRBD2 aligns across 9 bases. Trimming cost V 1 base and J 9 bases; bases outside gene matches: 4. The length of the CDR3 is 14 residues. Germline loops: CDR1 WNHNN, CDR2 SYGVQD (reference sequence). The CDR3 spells CASSEWETSGEQFF. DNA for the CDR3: TGCGCCAGCAGTGAGTGGGAGACTAGCGGTGAGCAGTTCTTC.

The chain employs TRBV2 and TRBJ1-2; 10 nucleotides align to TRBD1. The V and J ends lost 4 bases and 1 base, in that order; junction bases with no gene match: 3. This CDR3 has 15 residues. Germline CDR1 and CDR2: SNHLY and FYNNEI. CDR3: CASSVRDRGNYGYTF. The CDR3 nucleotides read TGTGCCAGCAGTGTAAGGGACAGGGGTAACTATGGCTACACCTTC.

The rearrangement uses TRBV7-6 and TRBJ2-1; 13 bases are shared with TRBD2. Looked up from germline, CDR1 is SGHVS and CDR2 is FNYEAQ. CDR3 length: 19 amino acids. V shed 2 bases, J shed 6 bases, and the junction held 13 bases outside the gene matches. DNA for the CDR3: TGTGCCAGCAGCTTATCGTTGCAGACTAGCGGGAGGTGGGCCAATGAGCAGTTCTTC. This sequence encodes CASSLSLQTSGRWANEQFF.

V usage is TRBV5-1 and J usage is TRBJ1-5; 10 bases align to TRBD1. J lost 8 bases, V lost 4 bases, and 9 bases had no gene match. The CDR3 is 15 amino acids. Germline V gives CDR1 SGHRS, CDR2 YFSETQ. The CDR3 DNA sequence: TGCGCCAGCAGCCTGGGACAGGGGTCGATTGAGCCCCAGCATTTT. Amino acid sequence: CASSLGQGSIEPQHF.

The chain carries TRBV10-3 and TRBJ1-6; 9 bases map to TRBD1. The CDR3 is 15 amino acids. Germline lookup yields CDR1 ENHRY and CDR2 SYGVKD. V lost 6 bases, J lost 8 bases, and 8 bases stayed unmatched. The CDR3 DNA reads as TGTGCCATCAGCCCTGGGACAGGGCAAGATTCACCCCTCCACTTT. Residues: CAISPGTGQDSPLHF.

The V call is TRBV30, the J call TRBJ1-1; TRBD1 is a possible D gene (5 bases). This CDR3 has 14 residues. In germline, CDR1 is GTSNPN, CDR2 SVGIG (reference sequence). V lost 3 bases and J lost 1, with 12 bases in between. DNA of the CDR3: TGTGCCTGGAGCGCCGGACATCAGAACACTGAAGCTTTCTTT. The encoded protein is CAWSAGHQNTEAFF.

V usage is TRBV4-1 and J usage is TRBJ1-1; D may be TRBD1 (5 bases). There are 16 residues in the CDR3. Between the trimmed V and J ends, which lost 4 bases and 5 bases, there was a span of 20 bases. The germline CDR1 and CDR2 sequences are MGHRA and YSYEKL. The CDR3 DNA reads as TGCGCCAGCAGCCTTGGACGTGTTAGGGGTAATACTGAAGCTTTCTTT. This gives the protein CASSLGRVRGNTEAFF.

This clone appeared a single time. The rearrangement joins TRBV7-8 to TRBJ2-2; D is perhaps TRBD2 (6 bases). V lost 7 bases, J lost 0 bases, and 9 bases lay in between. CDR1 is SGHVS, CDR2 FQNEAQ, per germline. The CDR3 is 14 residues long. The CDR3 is CASIGGTNTGELFF. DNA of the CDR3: TGTGCCAGCATCGGCGGGACGAACACCGGGGAGCTGTTTTTT.

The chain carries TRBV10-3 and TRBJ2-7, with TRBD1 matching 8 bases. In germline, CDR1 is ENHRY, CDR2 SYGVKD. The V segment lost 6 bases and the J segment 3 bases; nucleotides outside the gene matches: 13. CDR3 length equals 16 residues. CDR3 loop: CAIRDRLTGADYEQYF. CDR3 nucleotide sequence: TGTGCCATCAGGGACCGCTTGACAGGGGCGGACTACGAGCAGTACTTC.

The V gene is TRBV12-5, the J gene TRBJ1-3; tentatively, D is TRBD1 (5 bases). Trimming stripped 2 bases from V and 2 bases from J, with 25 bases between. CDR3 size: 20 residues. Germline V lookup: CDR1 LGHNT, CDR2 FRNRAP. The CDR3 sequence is CASGLPPLAGDWSTGNTIYF. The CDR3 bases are TGTGCTAGTGGTTTGCCCCCCTTGGCTGGGGACTGGAGCACTGGAAACACCATATATTTT.

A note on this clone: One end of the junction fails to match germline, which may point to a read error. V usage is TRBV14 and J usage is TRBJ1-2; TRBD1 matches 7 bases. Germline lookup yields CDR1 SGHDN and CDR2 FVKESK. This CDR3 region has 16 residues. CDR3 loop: CASSDDGTAFNYGFTF. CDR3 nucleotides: TGTGCCAGCAGCGACGACGGGACAGCATTTAACTATGGCTTCACCTTC.

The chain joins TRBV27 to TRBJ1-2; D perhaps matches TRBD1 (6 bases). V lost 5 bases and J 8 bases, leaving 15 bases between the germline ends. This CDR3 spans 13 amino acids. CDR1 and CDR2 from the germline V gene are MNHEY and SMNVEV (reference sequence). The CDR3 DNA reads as TGTGCCAGCAGTGCTCTCAGGGGTTCAGGCTACACCTTC. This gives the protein CASSALRGSGYTF.